The T cell receptor beta chain under discussion was sequenced for a study of lymphopenia after photon versus proton radiotherapy. This CDR3 spans 16 amino acids. CDR1 and CDR2 (germline): MNHNY, SVGAGI (reference sequence). Trimming cost V 5 bases and J 1 base; bases outside gene matches: 7. Findings and limits, study-wide: Proton therapy kept repertoires fairly stable, unlike photons, which gained effector/memory cells.

As concerns this clone: Its antigen is unidentified.

The table came from immunoSEQ multiplex PCR; TCRdb's copy has only in-frame clones and leaves some out. The sample consists of around 64,000 clones, 75% to 90% of them appearing once. This chain uses TRBV6-6 with TRBJ1-1, with 10 bases identical to TRBD1. This specimen was peripheral blood, taken from a patient treated with proton-based radiotherapy. The TCR was taken from a man aged 80 or over with esophageal cancer. The CDR3 spells CASSQRDRGGNTEAFF. The CDR3 coding sequence is TGTGCCAGCAGTCAACGGGACAGGGGAGGGAACACTGAAGCTTTCTTT.